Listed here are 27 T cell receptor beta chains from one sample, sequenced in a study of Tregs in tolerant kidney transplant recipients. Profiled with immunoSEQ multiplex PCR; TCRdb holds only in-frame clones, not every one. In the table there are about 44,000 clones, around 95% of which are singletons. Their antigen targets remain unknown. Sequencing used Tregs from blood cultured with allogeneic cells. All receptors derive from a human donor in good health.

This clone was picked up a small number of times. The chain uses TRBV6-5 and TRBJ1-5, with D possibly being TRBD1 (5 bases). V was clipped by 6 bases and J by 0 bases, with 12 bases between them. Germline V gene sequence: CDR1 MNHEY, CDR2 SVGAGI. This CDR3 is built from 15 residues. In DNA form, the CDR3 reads TGTGCCAGCAGCCGCCAGGGCTATAGCAATCAGCCCCAGCATTTT. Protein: CASSRQGYSNQPQHF.

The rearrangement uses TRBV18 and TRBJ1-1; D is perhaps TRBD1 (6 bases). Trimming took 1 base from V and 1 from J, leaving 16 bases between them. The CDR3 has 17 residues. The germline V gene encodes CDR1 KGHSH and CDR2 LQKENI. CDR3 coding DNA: TGTGCCAGCTCACCACTCCGGGACACTCTGTCGAACACTGAAGCTTTCTTT. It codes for CASSPLRDTLSNTEAFF.

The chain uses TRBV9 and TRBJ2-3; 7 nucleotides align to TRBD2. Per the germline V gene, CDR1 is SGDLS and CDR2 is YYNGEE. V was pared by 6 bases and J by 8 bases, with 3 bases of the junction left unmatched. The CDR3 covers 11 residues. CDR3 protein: CASTRGGTQYF. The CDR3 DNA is TGTGCCAGCACCCGCGGGGGTACGCAGTATTTT.

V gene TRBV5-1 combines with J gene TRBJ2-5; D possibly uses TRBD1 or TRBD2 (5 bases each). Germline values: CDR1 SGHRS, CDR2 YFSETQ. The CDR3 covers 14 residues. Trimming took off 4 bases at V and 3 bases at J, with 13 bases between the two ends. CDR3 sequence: CASSVRGVEETQYF. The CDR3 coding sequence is TGCGCCAGCAGCGTTAGAGGGGTAGAAGAGACCCAGTACTTC.

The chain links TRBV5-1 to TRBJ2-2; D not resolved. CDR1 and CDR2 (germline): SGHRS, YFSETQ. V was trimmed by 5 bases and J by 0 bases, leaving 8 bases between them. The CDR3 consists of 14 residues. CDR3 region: CASSIQSNTGELFF. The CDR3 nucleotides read TGCGCCAGCAGTATACAGTCGAACACCGGGGAGCTGTTTTTT.

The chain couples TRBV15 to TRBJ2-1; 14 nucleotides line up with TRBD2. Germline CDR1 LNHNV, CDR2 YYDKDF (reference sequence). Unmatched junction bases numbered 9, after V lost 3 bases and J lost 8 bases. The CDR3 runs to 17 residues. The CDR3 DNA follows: TGTGCCACCAGCAGTTATCAGGGACTAGCGGGGGAACATGAGCAGTTCTTC. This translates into CATSSYQGLAGEHEQFF.

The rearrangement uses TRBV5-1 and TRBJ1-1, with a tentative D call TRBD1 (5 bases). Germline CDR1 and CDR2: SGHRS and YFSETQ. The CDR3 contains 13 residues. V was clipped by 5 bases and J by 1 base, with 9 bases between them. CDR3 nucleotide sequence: TGCGCCAGCAGTCGAGGGGAGAACACTGAAGCTTTCTTT. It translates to CASSRGENTEAFF.

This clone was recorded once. The CDR3 region has the DNA TGTGCCAGCAGTGAGAGGGGGGGACACACCGGGGAGCTGTTTTTT. It codes for CASSERGGHTGELFF. The gene calls are TRBV2 and TRBJ2-2, with a weak D call TRBD2 (7 bases). V lost 3 bases and J lost 3, with 11 bases in between. Germline loops: CDR1 SNHLY, CDR2 FYNNEI. The CDR3 has 15 residues.

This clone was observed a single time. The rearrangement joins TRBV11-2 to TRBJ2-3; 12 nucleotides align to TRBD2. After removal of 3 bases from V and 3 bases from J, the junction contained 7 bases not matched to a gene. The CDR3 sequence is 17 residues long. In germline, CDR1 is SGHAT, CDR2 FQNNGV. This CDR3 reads CASSLALAGGRTDTQYF. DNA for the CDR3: TGTGCCAGCAGCTTGGCGCTAGCGGGGGGGCGAACAGATACGCAGTATTTT.

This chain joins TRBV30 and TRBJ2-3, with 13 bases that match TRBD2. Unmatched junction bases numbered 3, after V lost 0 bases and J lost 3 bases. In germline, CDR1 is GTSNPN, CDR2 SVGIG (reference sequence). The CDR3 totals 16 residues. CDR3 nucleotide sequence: TGTGCCTGGAGTGTACTAGCGGGGGGGCCAACAGATACGCAGTATTTT. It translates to CAWSVLAGGPTDTQYF.

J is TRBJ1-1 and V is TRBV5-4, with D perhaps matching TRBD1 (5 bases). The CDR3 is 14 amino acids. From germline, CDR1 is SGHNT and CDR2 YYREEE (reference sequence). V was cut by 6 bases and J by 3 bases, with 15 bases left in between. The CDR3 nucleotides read TGTGCCAGCACCTCGTCCCTGGGGGACACTGAAGCTTTCTTT. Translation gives CASTSSLGDTEAFF.

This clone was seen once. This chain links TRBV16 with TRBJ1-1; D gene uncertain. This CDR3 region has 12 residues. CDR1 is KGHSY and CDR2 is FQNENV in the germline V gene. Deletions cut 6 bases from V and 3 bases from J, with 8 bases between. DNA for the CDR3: TGTGCCAGCAGAGATTTCTACACTGAAGCTTTCTTT. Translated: CASRDFYTEAFF.

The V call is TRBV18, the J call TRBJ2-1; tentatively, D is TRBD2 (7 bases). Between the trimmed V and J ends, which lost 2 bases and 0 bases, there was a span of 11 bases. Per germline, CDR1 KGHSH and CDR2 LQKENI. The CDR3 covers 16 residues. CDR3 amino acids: CASSPRGRGSYNEQFF. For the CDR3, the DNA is TGTGCCAGCTCACCAAGGGGGAGGGGCTCCTACAATGAGCAGTTCTTC.

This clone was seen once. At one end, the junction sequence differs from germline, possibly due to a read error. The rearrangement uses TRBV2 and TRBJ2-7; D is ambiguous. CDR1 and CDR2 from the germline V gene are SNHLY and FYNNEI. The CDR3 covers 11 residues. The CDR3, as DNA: TGTGCCAGCAGTGAATTTCCTCTAAAGAACTTC. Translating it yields CASSEFPLKNF.

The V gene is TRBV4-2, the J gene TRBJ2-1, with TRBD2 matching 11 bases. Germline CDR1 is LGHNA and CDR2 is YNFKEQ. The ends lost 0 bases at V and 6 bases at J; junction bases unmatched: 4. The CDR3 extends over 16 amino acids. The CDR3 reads CASSQDWGLAANEQFF. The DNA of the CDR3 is TGTGCCAGCAGCCAAGATTGGGGACTAGCGGCCAATGAGCAGTTCTTC.

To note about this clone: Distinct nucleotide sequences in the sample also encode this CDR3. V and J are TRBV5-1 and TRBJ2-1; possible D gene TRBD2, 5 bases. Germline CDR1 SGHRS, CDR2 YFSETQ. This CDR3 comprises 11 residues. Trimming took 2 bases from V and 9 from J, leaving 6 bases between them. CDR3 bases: TGCGCCAGCAGCTTAGCGGTTGAGCAGTTCTTC. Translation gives CASSLAVEQFF.

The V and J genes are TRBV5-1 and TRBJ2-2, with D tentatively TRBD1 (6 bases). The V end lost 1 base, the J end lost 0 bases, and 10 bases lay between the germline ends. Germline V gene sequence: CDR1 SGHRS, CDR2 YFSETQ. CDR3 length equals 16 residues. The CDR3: CASSLRTVANTGELFF. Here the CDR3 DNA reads TGCGCCAGCAGCTTGAGGACAGTCGCGAACACCGGGGAGCTGTTTTTT.

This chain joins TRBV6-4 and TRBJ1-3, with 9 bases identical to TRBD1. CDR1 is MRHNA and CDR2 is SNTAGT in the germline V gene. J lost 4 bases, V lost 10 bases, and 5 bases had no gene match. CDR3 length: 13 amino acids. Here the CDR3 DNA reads TGTGCCAAAACAGGGGGCAGGGGAAACACCATATATTTT. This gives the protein CAKTGGRGNTIYF.

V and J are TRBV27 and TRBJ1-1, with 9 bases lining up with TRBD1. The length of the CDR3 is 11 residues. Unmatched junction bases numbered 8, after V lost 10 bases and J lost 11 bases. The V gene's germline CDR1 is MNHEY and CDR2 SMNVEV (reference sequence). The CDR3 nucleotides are TGTGCCACCCAACAGGGGGCAAGGGCTTTCTTT. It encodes CATQQGARAFF.

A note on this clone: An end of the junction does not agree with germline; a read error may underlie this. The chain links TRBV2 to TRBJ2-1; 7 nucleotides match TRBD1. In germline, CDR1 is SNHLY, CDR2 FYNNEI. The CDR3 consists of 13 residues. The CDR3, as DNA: TGTACCAGCGGTTTCTCGTGGGACAGTGAGCAGTTCTTC. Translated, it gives CTSGFSWDSEQFF.

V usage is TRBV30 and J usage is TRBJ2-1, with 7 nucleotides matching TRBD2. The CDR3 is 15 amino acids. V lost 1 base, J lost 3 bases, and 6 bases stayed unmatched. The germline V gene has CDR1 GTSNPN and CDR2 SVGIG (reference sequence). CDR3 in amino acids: CAWSESSGVYNEQFF. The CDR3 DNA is TGTGCCTGGAGTGAATCGAGCGGGGTCTACAATGAGCAGTTCTTC.

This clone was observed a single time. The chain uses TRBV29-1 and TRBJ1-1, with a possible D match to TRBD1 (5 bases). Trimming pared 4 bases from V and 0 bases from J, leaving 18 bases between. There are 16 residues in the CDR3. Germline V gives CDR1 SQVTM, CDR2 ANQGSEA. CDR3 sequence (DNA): TGCAGCGTTGGAGGAACCCAGGGTAGGATGAACACTGAAGCTTTCTTT. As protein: CSVGGTQGRMNTEAFF.

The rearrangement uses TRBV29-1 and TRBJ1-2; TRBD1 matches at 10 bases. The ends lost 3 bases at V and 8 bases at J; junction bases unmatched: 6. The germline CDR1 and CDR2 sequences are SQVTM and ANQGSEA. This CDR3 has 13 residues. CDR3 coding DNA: TGCAGCGTTGAGGACGGGACAGGGGACGGCTACACCTTC. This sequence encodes CSVEDGTGDGYTF.

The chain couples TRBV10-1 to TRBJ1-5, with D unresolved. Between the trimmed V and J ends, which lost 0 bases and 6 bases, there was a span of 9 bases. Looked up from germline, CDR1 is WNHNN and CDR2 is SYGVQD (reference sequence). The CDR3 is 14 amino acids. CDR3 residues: CASSESRVGQPQHF. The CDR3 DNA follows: TGCGCCAGCAGTGAGTCGAGGGTTGGTCAGCCCCAGCATTTT.

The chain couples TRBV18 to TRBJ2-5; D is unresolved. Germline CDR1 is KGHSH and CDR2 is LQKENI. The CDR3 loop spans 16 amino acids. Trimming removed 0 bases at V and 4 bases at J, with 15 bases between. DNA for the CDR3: TGTGCCAGCTCACCACCGTTCCCGGGCCCCCCAGAGACCCAGTACTTC. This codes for CASSPPFPGPPETQYF.

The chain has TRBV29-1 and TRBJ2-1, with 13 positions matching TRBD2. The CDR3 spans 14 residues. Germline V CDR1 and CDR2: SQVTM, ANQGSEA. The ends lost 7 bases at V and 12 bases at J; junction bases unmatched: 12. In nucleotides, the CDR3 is TGCAGCGGCGATCCCGGGACTAGCGGGAAAACGCAGTTCTTC. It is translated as CSGDPGTSGKTQFF.

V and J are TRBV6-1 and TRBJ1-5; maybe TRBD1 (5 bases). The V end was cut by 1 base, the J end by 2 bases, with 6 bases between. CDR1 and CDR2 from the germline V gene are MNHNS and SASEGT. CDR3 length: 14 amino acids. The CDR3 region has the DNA TGTGCCAGCAGTGAAGGGGGGGGCAATCAGCCCCAGCATTTT. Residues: CASSEGGGNQPQHF.